This T cell receptor (beta chain) was documented in a study of beta chain features in type 1 diabetes. Sequenced material consisted of expressed TCRB transcripts (all of the isolated RNA was reverse transcribed). About 4 million reads was the average for naive, central memory and regulatory T cell samples. This table comes from immunoSEQ multiplex PCR, and its TCRdb copy is limited to in-frame clones, with some not included. The top ten clones hold 0.02% to 0.025% of a sample with about 700,000 clones, over 10% of them seen once. The CDR3 has 16 amino acids. V was pared by 6 bases and J by 0 bases, with 15 bases between. Germline loops: CDR1 KGHSH, CDR2 LQKENI. Overall study findings and caveats: VDJ junctions from type 1 diabetes patients carried fewer insertions and larger deletions. There was a moderate but significant shortening of TCRB CDR3s in all four CD4+ subsets of Type 1 diabetes patients.

A few counts support this clone. Its antigen remains unidentified. Source material: naive CD4+ T cells from blood. The rearrangement joins TRBV18 to TRBJ1-3, with D unresolved. This clonotype was sampled from a man between 18 and 35 years old with type 1 diabetes. This CDR3 reads CASSSPSGDSGNTIYF. The CDR3, as DNA: TGTGCCAGCTCCTCCCCCAGCGGTGACTCTGGAAACACCATATATTTT.